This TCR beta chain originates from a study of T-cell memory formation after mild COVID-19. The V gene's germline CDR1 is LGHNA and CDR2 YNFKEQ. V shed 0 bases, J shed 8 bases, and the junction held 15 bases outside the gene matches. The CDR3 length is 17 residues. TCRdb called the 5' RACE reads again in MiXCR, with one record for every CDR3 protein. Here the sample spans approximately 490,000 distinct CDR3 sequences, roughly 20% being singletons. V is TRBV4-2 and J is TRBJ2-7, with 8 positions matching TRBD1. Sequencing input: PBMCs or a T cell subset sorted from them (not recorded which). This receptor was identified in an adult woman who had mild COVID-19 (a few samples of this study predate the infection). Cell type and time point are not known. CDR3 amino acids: CASSQELSWTGNLKQYF. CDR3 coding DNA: TGTGCCAGCAGCCAAGAACTCTCGTGGACAGGGAATTTGAAGCAGTACTTC.